The T cell receptor (beta chain) described here comes from a study of CD8 T cells in ankylosing spondylitis. The V end was cut by 4 bases, the J end by 1 base, with 10 bases between. The CDR3 runs to 14 residues. CDR1 is MNHNS, CDR2 SASEGT, per germline. TCRdb re-called the 5' RACE reads through MiXCR, storing one row per CDR3 protein. The table records 210,000 or so distinct CDR3 sequences, around 24% of them present only once. Material: blood, either unsorted or a sorted T cell fraction (not recorded which). The receptor was derived from a male donor with ankylosing spondylitis or in good health (not recorded which). The rearrangement uses TRBV6-1 and TRBJ1-1, with D unresolved. The CDR3 nucleotides read TGTGCCAGCAGTGGCGGGAAGGGGAACACTGAAGCTTTCTTT. This sequence encodes CASSGGKGNTEAFF.